These 27 T cell receptor beta chains originate from one sample sequenced in a study of spatial heterogeneity in lung cancer. Study results and limitations: Intratumoral expanded alpha and beta TCR counts were found to track tumor mutation counts.

No cognate antigen is known for these TCRs. TCRdb passed the 5' RACE reads through MiXCR, listing each CDR3 protein once. Of about 30,000 distinct CDR3 sequences in the sample, around 7.4% were seen once. Time point given: sample taken at primary tumor resection. Sequencing was performed on lung tumor tissue, taken at surgery. The receptors were gathered from a male donor with early-stage non-small cell lung cancer.

In this sample, this clonotype turned up many times. J is TRBJ1-2 and V is TRBV29-1; no firm D call. CDR3 size: 12 residues. The germline V gene encodes CDR1 SQVTM and CDR2 ANQGSEA. V was shortened by 5 bases and J by 7 bases, with 14 bases between the two germline ends. CDR3 region: CSVRGKGSGYTF. The DNA for the CDR3 is TGCAGCGTTCGGGGAAAGGGTAGTGGCTACACCTTC.

This clonotype was seen more than once but under ten times. The chain combines TRBV21-1 with TRBJ1-5; the listed D gene, TRBD1, was not tested against the DNA. TRBV21-1 represents a pseudogene. The CDR3 is 21 amino acids. Here the CDR3 reads CASSKALTSGGLGPSNQPQHF. The CDR3 DNA sequence: TGTGCCAGCAGCAAAGCGCTGACTTCGGGGGGTTTGGGGCCAAGCAATCAGCCCCAGCATTTT.

The chain recombines TRBV29-1 with TRBJ2-5; D is possibly TRBD1 or TRBD2 (5 bases each). Germline V gene data show CDR1 as SQVTM and CDR2 as ANQGSEA. V lost 4 bases to trimming and J lost 4 bases, with 16 bases between them. The CDR3 totals 14 residues. CDR3 protein: CSVGGKASRETQYF. Written as DNA, the CDR3 is TGCAGCGTTGGGGGGAAAGCTAGTCGAGAGACCCAGTACTTC.

The chain uses TRBV28 and TRBJ2-5; D possibly uses TRBD1 or TRBD2 (5 bases each). Germline V gene sequence: CDR1 MDHEN, CDR2 SYDVKM. The CDR3 totals 15 residues. V was cut by 4 bases and J by 10 bases, with 22 bases left in between. CDR3 sequence reads: CASSSWGRETRNQYF. As DNA, the CDR3 is TGTGCCAGCAGTTCTTGGGGCAGGGAGACAAGGAACCAGTACTTC.

This clonotype was detected many times. This sequence joins TRBV3-1 and TRBJ1-1; D is perhaps TRBD1 (6 bases). Trimming took off 4 bases at V and 0 bases at J, with 9 bases between the two ends. Per germline, CDR1 LGHDT and CDR2 YNNKEL (reference sequence). This CDR3 has 14 residues. The CDR3 bases are TGTGCCAGCAGCCGCAGGGGAATGAACACTGAAGCTTTCTTT. It encodes CASSRRGMNTEAFF. Complete variable domain (other parts from reference TRBV3-1 and TRBJ1-1): DTAVSQTPKYLVTQMGNDKSIKCEQNLGHDTMYWYKQDSKKFLKIMFSYNNKELIINETVPNRFSPKSPDKAHLNLHINSLELGDSAVYFCASSRRGMNTEAFFGQGTRLTVV.

CDR3: CASRQGFGQPQHF. The CDR3 coding sequence is TGTGCCAGCCGCCAGGGGTTTGGACAGCCCCAGCATTTT. This chain links TRBV6-2 or TRBV6-3 with TRBJ1-5; D possibly corresponds to TRBD1 (6 bases). The CDR3 is 13 amino acids. V gave up 8 bases and J gave up 7 bases, with 15 bases separating them. CDR1 MNHEY and CDR2 SVGEGT come from the germline V gene.

The table lists this clonotype with many counts. This chain joins TRBV5-1 and TRBJ1-4; 9 bases match TRBD1. V lost 4 bases and J lost 7; bases outside the gene matches: 8. CDR1 and CDR2 from the germline V gene are SGHRS and YFSETQ. CDR3 length: 15 residues. The CDR3 nucleotides are TGCGCCAGCAGCCCCCATGGGACAGGGCTTGAAAAACTGTTTTTT. Translation gives CASSPHGTGLEKLFF.

In its sample, this clonotype was seen a few times. The genes are TRBV28 and TRBJ2-5; TRBD2 matches at 11 bases. Germline V gives CDR1 MDHEN, CDR2 SYDVKM. This CDR3 contains 14 residues. Trimming removed 8 bases from V and 5 bases from J; junction bases left unmatched: 7. This chain's CDR3 is CASSLAGGLETQYF. Written as DNA, the CDR3 is TGTGCCAGCTCGTTAGCGGGGGGGCTGGAGACCCAGTACTTC.

In its sample, this clonotype was seen a few times. The chain links TRBV6-5 to TRBJ1-5, with unresolved D. CDR3 length: 12 residues. Germline CDR1 and CDR2: MNHEY and SVGAGI. V dropped 6 bases and J dropped 9 bases, with 12 bases sitting between them. The CDR3 nucleotides are TGTGCCAGCAGCCTAGGGTTTGGGCCCCAGCATTTT. Protein sequence: CASSLGFGPQHF.

The V and J genes are TRBV18 and TRBJ2-7, with D hard to call. The CDR3 has 14 residues. V was shortened by 2 bases and J by 2 bases, with 10 bases between the two germline ends. Germline CDR1 reads KGHSH; CDR2 reads LQKENI. The CDR3, as DNA: TGTGCCAGCTCACCAACTAAGGGCACCTACGAGCAGTACTTC. This encodes CASSPTKGTYEQYF. The full variable domain, in which reference TRBV18 and TRBJ2-7 provide the parts outside the CDR3, is NAGVMQNPRHLVRRRGQEARLRCSPMKGHSHVYWYRQLPEEGLKFMVYLQKENIIDESGMPKERFSAEFPKEGPSILRIQQVVRGDSAAYFCASSPTKGTYEQYFGPGTRLTVT.

This CDR3 is CSVEVGLGLFF. CDR3 bases: TGCAGCGTTGAAGTAGGTCTGGGGCTGTTTTTT. The J gene is TRBJ2-2, the V gene TRBV29-1; D is ambiguous. Trimming stripped 1 base from V and 13 bases from J, with 10 bases between. Per germline, CDR1 SQVTM and CDR2 ANQGSEA. The CDR3 is made up of 11 amino acids.

This clonotype was observed many times. This chain joins TRBV2 and TRBJ1-2; D gene unclear. CDR1 SNHLY and CDR2 FYNNEI come from the germline V gene. The CDR3 covers 11 residues. Trimming removed 8 bases from V and 8 bases from J, with 12 bases in between. CDR3 nucleotides: TGTGCCAGCTCTAATCTCGGGGGCTACACCTTC. Translation: CASSNLGGYTF.

Ten or more counts support this clonotype. This chain connects TRBV4-1 to TRBJ1-5, with D tentatively TRBD1 (5 bases). The V gene lost 1 base and the J gene lost 7 bases, with 11 bases spanning the gap. CDR1 and CDR2 from the germline V gene are MGHRA and YSYEKL. CDR3 length: 14 amino acids. DNA for the CDR3: TGCGCCAGCAGCCAAGTTTCGGGGACCCAGCCCCAGCATTTT. Amino acid sequence: CASSQVSGTQPQHF.

This clonotype showed up many times. The chain recombines TRBV28 with TRBJ1-5; no definite D call. Germline values: CDR1 MDHEN, CDR2 SYDVKM. V was pared by 4 bases and J by 7 bases, with 8 bases between. The CDR3 runs 12 residues. CDR3 residues: CASSSYRQPQHF. DNA of the CDR3: TGTGCCAGCAGTTCGTATAGGCAGCCCCAGCATTTT.

This clonotype was observed many times. V and J are TRBV5-6 and TRBJ2-5, with 7 bases matching TRBD2. V was clipped by 4 bases and J by 4 bases; unmatched bases: 4. The CDR3 is 13 amino acids. CDR1 and CDR2 from the germline V gene are SGHDT and YYEEEE. The CDR3, as DNA: TGTGCCAGCAGCCAGACTAGCCCAGAGACCCAGTACTTC. It yields the protein CASSQTSPETQYF.

There are many counts of this clonotype. This sequence joins TRBV6-2 or TRBV6-3 and TRBJ2-5; D gene uncertain. Germline loops: CDR1 MNHEY, CDR2 SVGEGT. The CDR3 covers 15 residues. Trimming took off 5 bases at V and 4 bases at J, with 17 bases between the two ends. CDR3 loop: CASSPGKRQGETQYF. The CDR3 coding sequence is TGTGCCAGCAGTCCCGGCAAAAGACAAGGAGAGACCCAGTACTTC.

Ten or more counts support this clonotype. This chain links TRBV20-1 with TRBJ1-2, with D possibly being TRBD1 (5 bases). Germline CDR1 reads DFQATT; CDR2 reads SNEGSKA (reference sequence). Trimming took 6 bases from V and 2 from J, leaving 16 bases between them. The CDR3 spans 14 residues. Written as DNA, the CDR3 is TGCAGTGCCAGGGCGGCCTTCACCAACTATGGCTACACCTTC. Translation: CSARAAFTNYGYTF.

This chain links TRBV7-2 with TRBJ2-7; D may be TRBD1 (5 bases). V was shortened by 5 bases and J by 1 base, with 12 bases between the two germline ends. CDR3 length: 14 residues. Germline V gives CDR1 SGHTA, CDR2 FQGNSA. The CDR3 DNA reads TGTGCCAGCAGCCCCTCAGGGAATTCCTACGAGCAGTACTTC. It translates to CASSPSGNSYEQYF.

This clonotype was detected ten times or more. The V call is TRBV20-1, the J call TRBJ2-5, with TRBD1 identical over 10 bases. Germline assignment: CDR1 DFQATT and CDR2 SNEGSKA (reference sequence). The CDR3 extends over 15 amino acids. The trim removed 5 bases at V and 5 bases at J, leaving 11 bases unmatched. The chain's CDR3 is CSAQAGTGVLETQYF. Written as DNA, the CDR3 is TGCAGTGCTCAAGCCGGGACAGGGGTTTTGGAGACCCAGTACTTC.

The CDR3: CASSRDMNTEAFF. DNA of the CDR3: TGTGCCAGCAGCCGAGATATGAACACTGAAGCTTTCTTT. V gene TRBV7-7 combines with J gene TRBJ1-1; no firm D call. Trimming removed 5 bases at V and 0 bases at J, with 7 bases between. Germline assignment: CDR1 SSHAT and CDR2 FNYEAQ (reference sequence). The CDR3 contains 13 residues.

This clonotype was seen at least ten times. The CDR3 DNA is TGTGCCACCAGTGATCCCCGGGGAGGCGACAGTACTTACGAGCAGTACTTC. Translating it yields CATSDPRGGDSTYEQYF. The chain couples TRBV24-1 to TRBJ2-7; tentatively, D is TRBD2 (6 bases). Germline CDR1 and CDR2: KGHDR and SFDVKD. This CDR3 spans 17 amino acids. V was trimmed by 3 bases and J by 4 bases, leaving 21 bases between them.

This clonotype has more than one count but fewer than ten. The gene calls are TRBV4-3 and TRBJ2-7, with 7 bases that match TRBD1. CDR1 LGHNA and CDR2 YSLEER come from the germline V gene. This CDR3 is built from 15 residues. V shed 0 bases and J 5 bases; nucleotides not matched to a gene: 7. CDR3 sequence (DNA): TGCGCCAGCAGCCAAGAGAAGGGGGCATCCCACGAGCAGTACTTC. Translating gives CASSQEKGASHEQYF.

Many counts were recorded for this clonotype. The chain links TRBV5-6 to TRBJ2-7; maybe TRBD2 (7 bases). V was cut by 4 bases and J by 0 bases, with 8 bases left in between. CDR1 and CDR2 (germline): SGHDT, YYEEEE. The CDR3 covers 13 residues. The CDR3 region has the DNA TGTGCCAGCAGCGGGGGGGCCTCCTACGAGCAGTACTTC. This gives the protein CASSGGASYEQYF.

The chain employs TRBV7-9 and TRBJ1-1; possibly TRBD1 for D (6 bases). Germline CDR1 reads SEHNR; CDR2 reads FQNEAQ (reference sequence). The CDR3 has 14 residues. Trimming shortened V by 4 bases and J by 5 bases, and 14 bases separated the two germline ends. CDR3 protein: CASSSEGVWTEAFF. As DNA, the CDR3 is TGTGCCAGCAGCTCAGAGGGGGTGTGGACTGAAGCTTTCTTT.

This clonotype has more than one count but fewer than ten. This chain uses TRBV2 with TRBJ2-3; 7 nucleotides match TRBD1. V lost 6 bases to trimming and J lost 2 bases; unmatched junction nucleotides: 8. The CDR3 totals 15 residues. In germline, CDR1 is SNHLY, CDR2 FYNNEI. In nucleotides, the CDR3 is TGTGCCAGCAGCGTAGACAGGGACCCCACAGATACGCAGTATTTT. It translates to CASSVDRDPTDTQYF.

By sample fraction, this clonotype is medium-sized. The chain uses TRBV7-2 and TRBJ2-1; either TRBD1 or TRBD2 may supply D (5 bases each). With 3 bases removed from V and 1 base from J, the gap between germline ends came to 10 bases. Germline CDR1 reads SGHTA; CDR2 reads FQGNSA. The CDR3 length is 15 residues. CDR3 region: CASSFRDASYNEQFF. The CDR3 nucleotides are TGTGCCAGCAGCTTCCGGGACGCGTCCTACAATGAGCAGTTCTTC.

Many counts were recorded for this clonotype. The chain couples TRBV20-1 to TRBJ1-5; D is undetermined. CDR1 is DFQATT and CDR2 is SNEGSKA in the germline V gene (reference sequence). Trimming took off 3 bases at V and 3 bases at J, with 9 bases between the two ends. The CDR3 contains 13 residues. The CDR3 DNA is TGCAGTGCTAGGAGGGCAGCCAATCAGCCCCAGCATTTT. Translation: CSARRAANQPQHF.